Each of the 14 T cell receptor beta chains below was sequenced from the same sample in a study of metastatic and nonmetastatic thyroid tumors. TCRdb redid the clone calls on the PCR reads using MiXCR. The sample yields fewer than 35,000 clones, roughly 30% seen once. Nobody among the patients had been given any treatment before thyroid surgery. Sequences were obtained from blood. The receptor source for this set is a female donor with papillary thyroid cancer or a benign thyroid nodule (not recorded which). Some clones in this sample may be carry-over from other donors' samples.

The table lists this clone with a few counts. The J gene is TRBJ2-1, the V gene TRBV7-2; TRBD1 matches at 8 bases. The CDR3 covers 16 residues. Trimming at V came to 0 bases and at J to 8 bases, leaving 9 bases not matched to a gene. Germline loops: CDR1 SGHTA, CDR2 FQGNSA. CDR3 nucleotides: TGTGCCAGCAGCTTAGCGCGGTGGCAGGGGGCCCATGAGCAGTTCTTC. It translates to CASSLARWQGAHEQFF.

J is TRBJ2-1 and V is TRBV11-2; 12 nucleotides line up with TRBD2. J was trimmed by 3 bases and V by 5 bases; bases with no gene match: 5. The CDR3 sequence is 16 residues long. CDR1 SGHAT and CDR2 FQNNGV come from the germline V gene. CDR3 sequence reads: CASSPSSGRDYNEQFF. The CDR3 DNA sequence: TGTGCCAGCAGCCCTTCTAGCGGGAGGGACTACAATGAGCAGTTCTTC.

This clone was observed many times. Additional DNA sequences in this sample encode the identical CDR3. The chain employs TRBV20-1 and TRBJ2-3; 14 bases align to TRBD2. The CDR3 covers 16 residues. The germline CDR1 and CDR2 sequences are DFQATT and SNEGSKA (reference sequence). V lost 4 bases and J lost 4; bases outside the gene matches: 7. The CDR3 DNA follows: TGCAGTGCTACACGACTAGCGGGGGGGCCGGCAGATACGCAGTATTTT. Amino acid sequence: CSATRLAGGPADTQYF.

The chain couples TRBV3-1 to TRBJ2-7; 8 bases are shared with TRBD2. V lost 1 base and J lost 1; bases outside the gene matches: 3. CDR3 size: 15 residues. Germline V gene sequence: CDR1 LGHDT, CDR2 YNNKEL (reference sequence). The CDR3 reads CASSQGIAGSYEQYF. In nucleotides, the CDR3 is TGTGCCAGCAGCCAAGGTATAGCGGGGTCCTACGAGCAGTACTTC.

This clone has at least ten counts. This sample includes further DNA sequences coding for the same CDR3. This rearrangement joins TRBV7-8 to TRBJ2-7; D unclear. The CDR3 has 13 amino acids. Trimming left V 2 bases short and J 4 bases short, with 9 bases between. Germline CDR1 is SGHVS and CDR2 is FQNEAQ. The CDR3 protein is CASSLPSAYEQYF. The CDR3 DNA reads as TGTGCCAGCAGCTTACCTTCCGCGTACGAGCAGTACTTC.

At least ten counts were recorded for this clone. The rearrangement uses TRBV27 and TRBJ2-3; D unclear. The CDR3 is 16 amino acids. Deletions cut 4 bases from V and 0 bases from J, with 14 bases between. Germline assignment: CDR1 MNHEY and CDR2 SMNVEV (reference sequence). CDR3 sequence: CASSSPLGRSTDTQYF. The CDR3, as DNA: TGTGCCAGCAGTTCCCCGCTGGGCAGAAGCACAGATACGCAGTATTTT.

Within the sample, this clone is medium-sized (0.01 to 0.1%). The J gene is TRBJ2-1, the V gene TRBV27, with 8 bases that match TRBD2. The CDR3 length is 16 residues. The ends lost 4 bases at V and 9 bases at J; junction bases unmatched: 14. Germline lookup yields CDR1 MNHEY and CDR2 SMNVEV (reference sequence). CDR3 sequence reads: CASSSPSGSSEGEQFF. Written as DNA, the CDR3 is TGTGCCAGCAGTTCCCCCAGCGGGAGCAGCGAGGGTGAGCAGTTCTTC.

This clone was counted many times. V gene TRBV14 combines with J gene TRBJ1-1; D is unresolved. Trimming shortened V by 7 bases and J by 1 base, and 10 bases separated the two germline ends. There are 13 residues in the CDR3. Germline V gene sequence: CDR1 SGHDN, CDR2 FVKESK. CDR3 nucleotide sequence: TGTGCCAGCACCATCCAAGGGAACACTGAAGCTTTCTTT. Translated: CASTIQGNTEAFF.

This chain joins TRBV7-9 and TRBJ2-7; 8 bases line up with TRBD1. Trimming removed 4 bases from V and 4 bases from J; junction bases left unmatched: 6. Germline values: CDR1 SEHNR, CDR2 FQNEAQ (reference sequence). The CDR3 totals 14 residues. The DNA for the CDR3 is TGTGCCAGCAGCTCGGGACAGGCCCCGTACGAGCAGTACTTC. Its translation: CASSSGQAPYEQYF.

This clone came up a few times. The chain links TRBV20-1 to TRBJ2-7, with unresolved D. Between the trimmed V and J ends, which lost 5 bases and 6 bases, there was a span of 20 bases. Germline V lookup: CDR1 DFQATT, CDR2 SNEGSKA (reference sequence). This CDR3 is 14 amino acids long. In nucleotides, the CDR3 is TGCAGTGCTCCCGCTGAGTCCCGGTTCGGCGAGCAGTACTTC. Its translation is CSAPAESRFGEQYF.

Many counts were recorded for this clone. The V gene is TRBV27, the J gene TRBJ1-1, with unresolved D. Deletions cut 6 bases from V and 5 bases from J, with 13 bases between. Germline V CDR1 and CDR2: MNHEY, SMNVEV (reference sequence). This CDR3 comprises 13 residues. This chain's CDR3 is CASSLTSRTEAFF. For the CDR3, the DNA is TGTGCCAGCAGCCTGACGAGCAGGACTGAAGCTTTCTTT.

V is TRBV7-2 and J is TRBJ1-2, with a tentative D call TRBD1 (5 bases). There are 14 residues in the CDR3. Per germline, CDR1 SGHTA and CDR2 FQGNSA. Trimming cost V 9 bases and J 5 bases, with 19 bases left between them. CDR3 coding DNA: TGTGCCAGTAGTATACGGGACCCGCCTTATGGCTACACCTTC. Translation gives CASSIRDPPYGYTF.

The chain couples TRBV7-2 to TRBJ2-7; no definite D call. With 1 base removed from V and 9 bases from J, the gap between germline ends came to 7 bases. This CDR3 spans 11 amino acids. Germline loops: CDR1 SGHTA, CDR2 FQGNSA. CDR3 bases: TGTGCCAGCAGCTTAGACCAGTGGCAGTACTTC. It yields the protein CASSLDQWQYF. The full variable domain, in which reference TRBV7-2 and TRBJ2-7 provide the parts outside the CDR3, is GAGVSQSPSNKVTEKGKDVELRCDPISGHTALYWYRQSLGQGLEFLIYFQGNSAPDKSGLPSDRFSAERTGGSVSTLTIQRTQQEDSAVYLCASSLDQWQYFGPGTRLTVT.

V and J are TRBV6-9 and TRBJ1-2; the match to TRBD1 covers 7 bases. The CDR3 is 15 residues long. Germline trimming cut 3 bases from V and 4 bases from J; bases unmatched to any gene: 8. In germline, CDR1 is MNHGY, CDR2 SVAAGI. CDR3 sequence: CASSYGRQGIYGYTF. The CDR3 coding sequence is TGTGCCAGCAGTTACGGCCGACAGGGTATCTATGGCTACACCTTC.